These T cell receptor beta chains were read from a single sample in a study of shared clonotypes between healthy human individuals. Produced via immunoSEQ multiplex PCR; TCRdb's table is partial and in-frame only. The data hold about 2.1 million clones, with 90% to 95% observed a single time. Sample: naive CD8+ T cells from PBMCs. These receptors were collected from a man between 18 and 29 years old in good health. Some clones in this sample may be carry-over from other donors' samples. Each CDR3 is given without its conserved first and last residue.

>TRBV28|TRBJ2-3
ASRPPGTESTDTQY
>TRBV7-9|TRBJ2-7
ASVGARLTSYEQY
>TRBV27|TRBJ2-1
ASSLGEYNEQF
>TRBV28|TRBJ1-4
ASSSPDSEEKLF
>TRBV5-8|TRBJ2-7
ASSLNGRGEQY
>TRBV19|TRBJ1-2
ASSTDGNSHGYT
>TRBV30|TRBJ1-2
AWSAPDPDRVPSYGYT
>TRBV15|TRBJ2-7
ATSREASDYEQY
>TRBV7-9|TRBJ2-7
ASSLPSGGRVYEQY
>TRBV6-1|TRBJ2-1
ASKASGSNEQF
>TRBV5-6|TRBJ2-1
ASSFFVLRGSKSHEQF
>TRBV10-3|TRBJ2-7
AISESSFPYEQY
>TRBV27|TRBJ1-1
ASSAYRTDTEAF
>TRBV9|TRBJ2-7
ASSPGTSGRYHEQY
>TRBV2|TRBJ2-7
ASSEGQAYSYEQY
>TRBV5-1|TRBJ2-7
ASSLDLAGEEQY
>TRBV6-5|TRBJ1-2
ASSYEGKGNYGYT
>TRBV4-1|TRBJ2-7
ASSQVAGLAGNSYEQY
>TRBV18|TRBJ2-7
ASSPTGPGGNEQY
>TRBV7-9|TRBJ2-5
ASSLDRLYQETQY
>TRBV27|TRBJ2-7
ASSLIGYEQY
>TRBV11-2|TRBJ2-2
ASSLNRMDAGAPTGELF
>TRBV9|TRBJ2-7
ASSVGDRIYEQY
>TRBV6-1|TRBJ2-7
ASIPDYPYEQY